This T cell receptor beta chain comes out of a study of blood T cell repertoires in COVID-19. Deletions cut 5 bases from V and 4 bases from J, with 7 bases between. CDR1 is SGHTA, CDR2 FQGNSA, per germline. The CDR3 is made up of 12 amino acids. The data were produced by immunoSEQ multiplex PCR, yet TCRdb's version contains in-frame clones alone and is incomplete. The table has some 380,000 clones, around 90% seen once. V and J are TRBV7-2 and TRBJ2-3; D possibly corresponds to TRBD2 (6 bases). Sequenced: peripheral blood. The sequence derives from a young man with active or convalescent COVID-19. CDR3 DNA: TGTGCCAGCAGCCGACTAGCAGATACGCAGTATTTT. This codes for CASSRLADTQYF.